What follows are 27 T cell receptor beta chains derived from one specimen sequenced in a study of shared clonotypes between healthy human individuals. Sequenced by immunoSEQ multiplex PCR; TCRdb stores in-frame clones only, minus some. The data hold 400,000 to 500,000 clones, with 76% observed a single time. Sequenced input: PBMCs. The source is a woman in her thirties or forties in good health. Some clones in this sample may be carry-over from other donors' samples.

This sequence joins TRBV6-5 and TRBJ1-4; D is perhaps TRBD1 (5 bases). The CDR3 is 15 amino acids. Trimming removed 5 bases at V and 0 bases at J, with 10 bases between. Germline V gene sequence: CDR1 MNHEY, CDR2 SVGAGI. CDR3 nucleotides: TGTGCCAGCAGTATTGCAGGGTCAACTAATGAAAAACTGTTTTTT. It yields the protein CASSIAGSTNEKLFF.

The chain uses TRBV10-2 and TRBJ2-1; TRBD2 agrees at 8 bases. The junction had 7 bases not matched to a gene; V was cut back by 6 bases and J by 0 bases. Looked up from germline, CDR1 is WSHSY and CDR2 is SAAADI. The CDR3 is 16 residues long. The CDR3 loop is CASRSVAGSSYNEQFF. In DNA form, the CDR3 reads TGCGCCAGCAGGAGCGTAGCGGGGAGCTCCTACAATGAGCAGTTCTTC.

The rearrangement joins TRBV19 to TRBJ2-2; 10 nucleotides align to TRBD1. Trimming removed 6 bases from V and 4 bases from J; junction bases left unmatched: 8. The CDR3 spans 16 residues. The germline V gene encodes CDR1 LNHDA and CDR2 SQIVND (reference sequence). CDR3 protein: CASRMTGGAGTGELFF. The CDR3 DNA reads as TGTGCCAGTAGGATGACAGGGGGCGCAGGCACCGGGGAGCTGTTTTTT.

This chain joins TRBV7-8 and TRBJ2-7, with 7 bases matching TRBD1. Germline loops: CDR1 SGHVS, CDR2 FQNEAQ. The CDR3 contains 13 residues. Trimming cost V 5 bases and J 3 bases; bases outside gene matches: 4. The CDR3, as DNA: TGTGCCAGCAGCCCGCGGACAGGCTACGAGCAGTACTTC. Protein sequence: CASSPRTGYEQYF.

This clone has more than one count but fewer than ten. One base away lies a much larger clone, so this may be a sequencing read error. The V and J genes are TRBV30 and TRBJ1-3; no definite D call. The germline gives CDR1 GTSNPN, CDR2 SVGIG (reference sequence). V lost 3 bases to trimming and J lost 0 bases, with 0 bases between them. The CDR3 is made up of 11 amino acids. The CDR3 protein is CAWSSGNTIYF. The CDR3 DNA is TGTGCCTGGAGCTCTGGAAACACCATATATTTT.

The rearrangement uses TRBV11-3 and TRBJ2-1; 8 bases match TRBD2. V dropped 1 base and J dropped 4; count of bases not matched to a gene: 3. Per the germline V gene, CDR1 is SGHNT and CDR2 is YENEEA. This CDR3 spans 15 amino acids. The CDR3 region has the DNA TGTGCCAGCAGCTTAGGGACTAGCCCTTACAATGAGCAGTTCTTC. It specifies CASSLGTSPYNEQFF.

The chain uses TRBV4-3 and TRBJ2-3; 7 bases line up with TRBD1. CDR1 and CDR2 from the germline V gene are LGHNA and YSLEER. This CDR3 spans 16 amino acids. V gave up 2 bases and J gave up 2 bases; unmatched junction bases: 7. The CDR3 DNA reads TGCGCCAGCAGCCAAACAGACAGGGCTTACACAGATACGCAGTATTTT. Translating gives CASSQTDRAYTDTQYF.

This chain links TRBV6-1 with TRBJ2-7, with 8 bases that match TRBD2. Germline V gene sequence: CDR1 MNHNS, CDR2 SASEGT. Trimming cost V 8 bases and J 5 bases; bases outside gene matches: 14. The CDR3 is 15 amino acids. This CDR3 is CASCRRGVGFDEQYF. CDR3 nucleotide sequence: TGTGCCAGCTGTAGGCGGGGGGTCGGGTTCGACGAGCAGTACTTC.

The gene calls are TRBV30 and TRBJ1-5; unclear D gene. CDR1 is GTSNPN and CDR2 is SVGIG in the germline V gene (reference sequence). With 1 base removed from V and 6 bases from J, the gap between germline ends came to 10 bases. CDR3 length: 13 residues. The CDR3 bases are TGTGCCTGGAGTGACTTAGCCAGTCAGCCCCAGCATTTT. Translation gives CAWSDLASQPQHF.

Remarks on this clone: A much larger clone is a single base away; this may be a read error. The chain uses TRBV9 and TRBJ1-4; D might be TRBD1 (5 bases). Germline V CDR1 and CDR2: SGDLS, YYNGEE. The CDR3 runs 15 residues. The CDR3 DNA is TGTGCCAGCAGCGATCGCAGGGATTCGAGAGAAAAACTGTCTTTT. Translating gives CASSDRRDSREKLSF.

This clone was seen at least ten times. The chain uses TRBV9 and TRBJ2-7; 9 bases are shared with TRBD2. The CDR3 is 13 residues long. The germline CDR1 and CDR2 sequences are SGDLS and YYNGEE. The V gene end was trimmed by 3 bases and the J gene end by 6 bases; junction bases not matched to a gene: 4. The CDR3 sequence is CASSDRLAAEQYF. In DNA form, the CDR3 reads TGTGCCAGCAGCGACCGACTAGCGGCCGAGCAGTACTTC.

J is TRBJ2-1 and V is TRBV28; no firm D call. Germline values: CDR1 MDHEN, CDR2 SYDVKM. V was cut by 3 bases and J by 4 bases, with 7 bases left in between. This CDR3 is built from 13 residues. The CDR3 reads CASSFVGYNEQFF. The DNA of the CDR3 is TGTGCCAGCAGTTTCGTGGGGTACAATGAGCAGTTCTTC. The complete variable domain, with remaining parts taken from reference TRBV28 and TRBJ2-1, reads DVKVTQSSRYLVKRTGEKVFLECVQDMDHENMFWYRQDPGLGLRLIYFSYDVKMKEKGDIPEGYSVSREKKERFSLILESASTNQTSMYLCASSFVGYNEQFFGPGTRLTVL.

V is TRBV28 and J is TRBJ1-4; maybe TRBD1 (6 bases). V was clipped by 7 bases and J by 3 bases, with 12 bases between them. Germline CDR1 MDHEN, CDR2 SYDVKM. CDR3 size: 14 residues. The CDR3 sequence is CASNIQGSNEKLFF. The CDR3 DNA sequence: TGTGCCAGCAACATACAGGGCTCTAATGAAAAACTGTTTTTT.

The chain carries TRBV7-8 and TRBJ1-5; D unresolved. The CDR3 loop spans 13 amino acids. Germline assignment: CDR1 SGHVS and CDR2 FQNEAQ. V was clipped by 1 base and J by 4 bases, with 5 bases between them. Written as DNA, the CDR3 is TGTGCCAGCAGCTTAGGGTGGAATCAGCCCCAGCATTTT. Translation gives CASSLGWNQPQHF.

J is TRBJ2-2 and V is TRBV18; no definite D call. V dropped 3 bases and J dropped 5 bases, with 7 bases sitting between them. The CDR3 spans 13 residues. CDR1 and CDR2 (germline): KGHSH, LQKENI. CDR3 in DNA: TGTGCCAGCTCACCCGCGGAAACCGGGGAGCTGTTTTTT. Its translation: CASSPAETGELFF.

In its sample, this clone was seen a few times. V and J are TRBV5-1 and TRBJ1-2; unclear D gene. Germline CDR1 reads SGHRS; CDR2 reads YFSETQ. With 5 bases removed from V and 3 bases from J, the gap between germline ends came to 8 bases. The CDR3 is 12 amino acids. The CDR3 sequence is CASRNSYYGYTF. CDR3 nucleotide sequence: TGCGCCAGCAGAAACAGCTACTATGGCTACACCTTC.

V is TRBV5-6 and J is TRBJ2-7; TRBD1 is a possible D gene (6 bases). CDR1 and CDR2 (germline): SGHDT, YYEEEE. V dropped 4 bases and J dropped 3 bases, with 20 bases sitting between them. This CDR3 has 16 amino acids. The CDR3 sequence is CASSLGGLARVYEQYF. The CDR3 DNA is TGTGCCAGCAGCCTTGGGGGCTTAGCTCGCGTCTACGAGCAGTACTTC.

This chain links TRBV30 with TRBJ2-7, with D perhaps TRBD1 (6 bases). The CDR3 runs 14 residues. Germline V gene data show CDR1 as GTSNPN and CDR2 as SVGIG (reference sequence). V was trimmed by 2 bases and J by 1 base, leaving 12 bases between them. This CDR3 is CAWSTNRASYEQYF. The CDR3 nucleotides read TGTGCCTGGAGTACGAACAGGGCTTCCTACGAGCAGTACTTC.

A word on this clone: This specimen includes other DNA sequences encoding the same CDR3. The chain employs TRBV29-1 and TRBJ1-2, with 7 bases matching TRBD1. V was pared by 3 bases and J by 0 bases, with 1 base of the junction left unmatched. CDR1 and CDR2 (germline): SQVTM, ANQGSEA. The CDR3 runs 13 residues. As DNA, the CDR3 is TGCAGCGTTGACAGGGGGTCTAACTATGGCTACACCTTC. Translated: CSVDRGSNYGYTF.

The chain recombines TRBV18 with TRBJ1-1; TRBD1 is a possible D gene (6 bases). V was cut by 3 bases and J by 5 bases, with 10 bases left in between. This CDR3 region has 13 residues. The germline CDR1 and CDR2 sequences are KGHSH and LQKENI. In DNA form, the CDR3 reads TGTGCCAGCTCACCCCAGGGGTGGACTGAAGCTTTCTTT. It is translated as CASSPQGWTEAFF.

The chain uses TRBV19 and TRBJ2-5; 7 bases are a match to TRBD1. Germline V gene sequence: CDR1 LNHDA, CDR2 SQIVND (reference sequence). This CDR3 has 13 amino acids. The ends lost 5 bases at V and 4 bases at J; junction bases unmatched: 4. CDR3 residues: CASSATGTETQYF. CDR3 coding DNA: TGTGCCAGTAGTGCGACAGGGACAGAGACCCAGTACTTC.

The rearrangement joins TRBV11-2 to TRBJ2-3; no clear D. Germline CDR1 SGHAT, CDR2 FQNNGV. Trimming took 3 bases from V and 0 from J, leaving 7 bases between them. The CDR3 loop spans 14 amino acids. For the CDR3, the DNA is TGTGCCAGCAGCTTCACGACTAGCACAGATACGCAGTATTTT. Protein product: CASSFTTSTDTQYF.

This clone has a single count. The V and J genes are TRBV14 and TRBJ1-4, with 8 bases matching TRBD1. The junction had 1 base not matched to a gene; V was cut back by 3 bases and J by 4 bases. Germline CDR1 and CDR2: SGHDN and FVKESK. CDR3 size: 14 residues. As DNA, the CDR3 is TGTGCCAGCAGCCATGGACAGGGTAATGAAAAACTGTTTTTT. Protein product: CASSHGQGNEKLFF. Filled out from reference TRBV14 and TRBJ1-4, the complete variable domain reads EAGVTQFPSHSVIEKGQTVTLRCDPISGHDNLYWYRRVMGKEIKFLLHFVKESKQDESGMPNNRFLAERTGGTYSTLKVQPAELEDSGVYFCASSHGQGNEKLFFGSGTQLSVL.

The CDR3 protein is CASSQLRVETEAFF. The CDR3 coding sequence is TGTGCCAGCAGCCAGCTCCGGGTCGAAACTGAAGCTTTCTTT. This sequence joins TRBV14 and TRBJ1-1; the D is unclear. The CDR3 length is 14 residues. Trimming shortened V by 3 bases and J by 5 bases, and 13 bases separated the two germline ends. CDR1 SGHDN and CDR2 FVKESK come from the germline V gene.

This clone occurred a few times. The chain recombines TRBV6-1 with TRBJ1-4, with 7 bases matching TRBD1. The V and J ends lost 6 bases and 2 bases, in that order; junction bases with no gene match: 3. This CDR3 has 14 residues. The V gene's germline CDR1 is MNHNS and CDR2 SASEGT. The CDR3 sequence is CASRPGQTNEKLFF. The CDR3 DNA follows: TGTGCCAGCAGACCGGGACAGACTAATGAAAAACTGTTTTTT.

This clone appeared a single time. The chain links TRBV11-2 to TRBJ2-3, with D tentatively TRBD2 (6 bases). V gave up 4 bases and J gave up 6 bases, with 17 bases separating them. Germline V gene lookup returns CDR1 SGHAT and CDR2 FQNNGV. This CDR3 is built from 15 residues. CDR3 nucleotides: TGTGCCAGCAGCTGGAGGGCCGGGAGTGAGGATACGCAGTATTTT. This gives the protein CASSWRAGSEDTQYF.

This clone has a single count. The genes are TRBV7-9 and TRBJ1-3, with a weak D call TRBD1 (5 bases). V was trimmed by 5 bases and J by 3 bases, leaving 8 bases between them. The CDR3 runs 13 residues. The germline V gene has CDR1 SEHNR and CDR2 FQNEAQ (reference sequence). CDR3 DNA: TGTGCCAGCAGCAGGGACTATGGAAACACCATATATTTT. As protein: CASSRDYGNTIYF.